The 9 T cell receptor beta chains below come from one sample, sequenced in a study of CD8+CD57+ T cells in acquired aplastic anemia (dated by TCRdb to between 2018 and 2020). TCRdb shows the sequencer as Illumina HiSeq 2000. TCR beta VDJ combination and CDR3 sequence profiling used genomic DNA as the template. Using fastp at Q25 and MiXCR, TCRdb reprocessed the public reads and kept productive beta chains. Duplicate CDR3 protein sequences are folded into a single record with the most common DNA and genes. The sample yields about 200,000 distinct CDR3 sequences; about 37% were counted once. The ten top clones hold more than 0.95% of the sample. What was sequenced was sorted CD4+, CD8+, or CD8+CD57+ T cells (not recorded which) from PBMCs. The source of these receptors is a human donor in good health, serving as a control.

This clonotype was detected many times. The rearrangement joins TRBV5-1 to TRBJ2-5, with 9 bases matching TRBD1. CDR3 length equals 15 residues. V trimming: 4 bases; J trimming: 3 bases; junction bases outside the gene matches: 7. Germline loops: CDR1 SGHRS, CDR2 YFSETQ. The CDR3 spells CASSLGTGPEETQYF. CDR3 bases: TGCGCCAGCAGCCTGGGGACAGGGCCTGAAGAGACCCAGTACTTC. The variable domain in full, completed from reference TRBV5-1 and TRBJ2-5, reads KAGVTQTPRYLIKTRGQQVTLSCSPISGHRSVSWYQQTPGQGLQFLFEYFSETQRNKGNFPGRFSGRQFSNSRSEMNVSTLELGDSALYLCASSLGTGPEETQYFGPGTRLLVL.

This clonotype has ten or more counts. V gene TRBV5-1 combines with J gene TRBJ2-7; 7 bases map to TRBD1. V lost 0 bases to trimming and J lost 3 bases; unmatched junction nucleotides: 3. The CDR3 spans 14 residues. In germline, CDR1 is SGHRS, CDR2 YFSETQ. CDR3 bases: TGCGCCAGCAGCTTGGGACAGGGATACTACGAGCAGTACTTC. Residues: CASSLGQGYYEQYF.

Comment on this clonotype: The junction departs from germline at one end; a sequencing error may be responsible. The chain employs TRBV6-1 and TRBJ2-7, with D unresolved. Per the germline V gene, CDR1 is MNHNS and CDR2 is SASEGT. The CDR3 contains 15 residues. The CDR3: CASSEEQNNYYEQYF. Written as DNA, the CDR3 is TGCGCCAGCAGTGAAGAACAGAATAACTACTACGAGCAGTACTTC.

The sample holds a few counts of this clonotype. The chain couples TRBV5-1 to TRBJ1-3, with D possibly being TRBD1 (5 bases). Germline values: CDR1 SGHRS, CDR2 YFSETQ. Trimming cost V 4 bases and J 0 bases, with 8 bases left between them. The CDR3 totals 14 residues. The CDR3 sequence is CASSGTASGNTIYF. In DNA form, the CDR3 reads TGCGCCAGCAGCGGGACGGCCTCTGGAAACACCATATATTTT.

The table lists this clonotype with many counts. The chain has TRBV28 and TRBJ1-2, with 8 bases matching TRBD1. Looked up from germline, CDR1 is MDHEN and CDR2 is SYDVKM. The CDR3 runs 14 residues. After removal of 2 bases from V and 7 bases from J, the junction contained 6 bases not matched to a gene. The CDR3 region is CASSLSQGARGYTF. The CDR3 DNA is TGTGCCAGCAGTTTAAGCCAGGGGGCTCGTGGCTACACCTTC.

V and J are TRBV7-2 and TRBJ2-7; no reliable D call. In germline, CDR1 is SGHTA, CDR2 FQGNSA. With 2 bases removed from V and 4 bases from J, the gap between germline ends came to 12 bases. The CDR3 runs 14 residues. The CDR3 nucleotides read TGTGCCAGCAGCTTATACCAGTCCAGGTACGAGCAGTACTTC. Its translation: CASSLYQSRYEQYF.

This clonotype was counted only a few times. CDR3 region: CASSFDREYTF. The CDR3 DNA follows: TGTGCCAGCAGCTTTGACAGGGAGTACACCTTC. J is TRBJ1-2 and V is TRBV7-8; 7 bases fit TRBD1. V was clipped by 3 bases and J by 11 bases; unmatched bases: 3. Germline V gene sequence: CDR1 SGHVS, CDR2 FQNEAQ. The CDR3 has 11 amino acids.

The chain combines TRBV29-1 with TRBJ1-4; weak D call: TRBD1 (5 bases). The CDR3 spans 12 residues. CDR1 SQVTM and CDR2 ANQGSEA come from the germline V gene. The V and J ends lost 6 bases and 9 bases respectively, with 14 bases between them. CDR3 in amino acids: CSVAFQGQKLFF. The CDR3 bases are TGCAGCGTCGCTTTTCAGGGCCAAAAACTGTTTTTT.

This chain links TRBV24-1 with TRBJ1-2; no clear D. Germline loops: CDR1 KGHDR, CDR2 SFDVKD. This CDR3 comprises 12 residues. V was cut by 3 bases and J by 4 bases, with 5 bases left in between. CDR3 sequence: CATSDDTYGYTF. Here the CDR3 DNA reads TGTGCCACCAGTGATGACACCTATGGCTACACCTTC.